This TCR beta chain was sequenced during a study of cytomegalovirus exposure and HLA in healthy donors. In the PCR, 60 Vbeta and 13 Jbeta primers were used. Method: immunoSEQ multiplex PCR; TCRdb's copy keeps in-frame clones and lacks some. This repertoire shows 150,000 to 200,000 clones, 87% found once; its top ten account for around 0.98%. Germline V CDR1 and CDR2: SGHTS, YDEGEE. The CDR3 extends over 14 amino acids. The rearrangement links TRBV5-8 to TRBJ2-5; 8 positions agree with TRBD1. The end of the DNA is better explained by TRBJ2-7, so the J call may be wrong. The TCR originated in a boy younger than 10 in good health and CMV-seronegative. Sequenced: PBMCs. CDR3 residues: CASNTGGSSYEQYF. Here the CDR3 DNA reads TGTGCCAGCAACACAGGGGGGTCCTCCTACGAGCAGTACTTC.